This T cell receptor beta chain was profiled in a study of T cells in Graves' hyperthyroidism and ophthalmopathy (dated by TCRdb to between 2019 and 2020). Looking at the study overall: Peripheral blood samples were taken at the time of initial diagnosis, prior to any treatment. The paper describes TCR Vbeta CDR3 sequencing of 140 or so peripheral blood samples, made up of 43 ophthalmopathy patients, roughly 80 hyperthyroidism patients and 17 progressor patients. Thyroid tissue and blood T-cell repertoires from six or seven Graves' hyperthyroidism patients were also compared in the study. The 100 or so discovery patients were randomly divided into training and test sets at a 7:3 ratio. After blood sampling, hyperthyroidism patients were treated with methimazole at a starting dose of 30 mg daily, and ophthalmopathy patients were treated with high-dose intravenous methylprednisolone. TCR V-J signatures able to tell the groups apart were searched for in a discovery cohort of 100 patients, of whom under 45 had Graves' ophthalmopathy and about 55 had stable Graves' hyperthyroidism. An independent validation cohort of around 19 hyperthyroidism patients and about 15 patients who later progressed to ophthalmopathy tested prospective prediction of ophthalmopathy. What the authors observed across the whole study: Ophthalmopathy was separated from stable hyperthyroidism by a 13 V-J signature model, with 85% to 90% sensitivity and about 81% specificity obtained in cross-validation and 80%/75% obtained in testing. Blood samples also contained most of the expanded thyroid clonotypes (frequency above 0.001), which suggests that blood repertoires may reflect thyroid immune responses. No statistical method was used to set the sample size in advance, and investigators knew the group allocation. In validation, the model predicted progression to ophthalmopathy with approximately 70% sensitivity and 72% to 75% specificity, a median of approximately 6.5 months before onset.

Ten or more counts support this clonotype. Its antigen has not been determined. Base qualities are not provided; no much larger clone lies one nucleotide away. Stable Graves' hyperthyroidism was defined as no progression to ophthalmopathy during 18 months of follow-up. Hyperthyroidism patients were newly diagnosed, had a disease duration of under 2 months, and were aged 18 to 65 years. The study excluded patients with uncontrolled infections, other autoimmune diseases, pregnancy or lactation. Diagnoses were established on the basis of clinical symptoms, serum thyroxine and TRAb, thyroid ultrasound, and orbital computed tomography. Ficoll-Paque density gradient centrifugation was used to isolate PBMCs from approximately 10 ml of fresh peripheral blood. Total RNA was extracted with Trizol reagent, and quality was checked on an Agilent 2100 Bioanalyzer. The TCR beta CDR3 regions were amplified from RNA transcripts. The first round of RT-PCR for the TCR CDR3 was performed with the HTBI primer set and the Qiagen OneStep RT-PCR kit. Libraries were constructed in a second round of multiplex PCR, after which size selection and purification were performed. Sequencing of the libraries was done on an Illumina HiSeq2000 using paired-end 100 bp reads. On the study's bioinformatics: SOAPnuke was used to process the raw data, with reads discarded if the reads contained adapters or uncalled bases, had a mean Phred below 15, or lacked an exact constant-primer or identifier match. High-quality paired reads were merged using COPE v1.2.5, and each unique nucleotide sequence was defined as a clonotype. MiTCR v1.1 was used to align clonotypes to the IMGT TRBV, TRBD and TRBJ reference segments. The analysis included only V-J combinations with a frequency above 0.0001, which together covered around 99% of the repertoires. A TCS score was defined as the ratio of F50 (clonal expansion) to E x V (chaos), with BLOSUM62-based TCRdist applied between CDR3 peptides within each V-J. Welch's t-statistics and random forest reduced several hundred V-J features to under 15, which were used in a naive Bayes classifier (R e1071). TCRdb reworked the public reads: Q25 trimming with fastp, MiXCR clone assembly, productive beta chains retained. Every entry covers one CDR3 protein and lists the most common genes and DNA from its rows. The V and J calls come from TCRdb's annotation, not from the publication. Recorded for this sample are hundreds of thousands of distinct CDR3 sequences; 12% to 15% of them occurred a single time. Roughly a tenth of the sample comes from the top ten.

The germline ends are 7 bases apart after V is trimmed by 2 bases and J by 6 bases. The germline V gene (reference sequence) yields GTSNPN for CDR1 and SVGIG for CDR2. The CDR3 holds 12 amino acids from the cysteine to the phenylalanine. The DNA shown is the 36-base CDR3, in frame from base 1. This sequence originates from a woman younger than 30 with Graves' hyperthyroidism. The chain couples TRBV30 to TRBJ2-2; tentative D gene TRBD1, with 5 bases matching. The sequenced sample was blood. The CDR3 here reads CAWSQGAGELFF. Here is the DNA: TGTGCCTGGAGTCAAGGGGCCGGGGAGCTGTTTTTT.